This TCR beta chain was captured in a study of blood T cell repertoires in COVID-19. Study as a whole: Samples taken during acute and convalescent COVID-19 were collected in the United States, Italy and Spain. T cells, B-cell-depleted T cells, or PBMCs provided the cDNA or gDNA that served as material.

Looked up from germline, CDR1 is MGHRA and CDR2 is YSYEKL. There are 16 residues in the CDR3. The V gene end was trimmed by 3 bases and the J gene end by 11 bases; junction bases not matched to a gene: 11. This clone was found once. Per the original methods: By means of reference gene primer amplification, nucleated cell counts were estimated. Method: immunoSEQ multiplex PCR; TCRdb's copy keeps in-frame clones and lacks some. For V, J and clone size, that table is used; D and trimming come from the DNA. The table lists 200,000 to 300,000 clones, over 80% of them singletons. Sequenced input: peripheral blood. The chain couples TRBV4-1 to TRBJ2-6, with 9 bases fitting TRBD1. The receptor was isolated from a man aged 25-45 years who had recovered from COVID-19. CDR3 sequence (DNA): TGCGCCAGCAGCCATCCTTTGACAGGGGGTACCGACGTCCTGACTTTC. This codes for CASSHPLTGGTDVLTF.